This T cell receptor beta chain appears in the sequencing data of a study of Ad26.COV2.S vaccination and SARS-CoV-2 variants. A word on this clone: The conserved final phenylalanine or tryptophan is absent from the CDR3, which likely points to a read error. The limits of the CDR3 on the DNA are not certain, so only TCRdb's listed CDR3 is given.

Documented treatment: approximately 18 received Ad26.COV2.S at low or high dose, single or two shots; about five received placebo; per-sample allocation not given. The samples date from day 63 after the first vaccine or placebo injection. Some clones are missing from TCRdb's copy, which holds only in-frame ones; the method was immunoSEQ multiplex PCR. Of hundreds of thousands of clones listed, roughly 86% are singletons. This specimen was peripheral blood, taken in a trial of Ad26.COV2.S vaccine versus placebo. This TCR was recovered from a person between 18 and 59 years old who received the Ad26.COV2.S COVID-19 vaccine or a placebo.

CDR3 amino acids: CASSPRRL. The rearrangement joins TRBV5-1 to TRBJ2-7; the table assigns TRBD2, which was not confirmed against the DNA. CDR1 is SGHRS and CDR2 is YFSETQ in the germline V gene. The CDR3 is 8 amino acids long, termini counted.